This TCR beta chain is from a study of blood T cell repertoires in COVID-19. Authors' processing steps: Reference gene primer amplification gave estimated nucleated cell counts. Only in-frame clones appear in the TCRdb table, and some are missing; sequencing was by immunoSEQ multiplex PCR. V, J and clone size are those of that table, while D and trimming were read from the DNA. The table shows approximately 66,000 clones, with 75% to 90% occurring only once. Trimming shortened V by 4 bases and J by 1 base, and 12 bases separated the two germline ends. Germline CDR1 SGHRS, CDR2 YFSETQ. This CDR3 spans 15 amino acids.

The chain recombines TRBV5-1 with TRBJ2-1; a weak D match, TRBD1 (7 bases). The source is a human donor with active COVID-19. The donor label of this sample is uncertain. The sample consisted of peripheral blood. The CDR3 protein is CASSLEGASYNEQFF. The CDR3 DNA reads TGCGCCAGCAGCCTGGAGGGGGCGTCCTACAATGAGCAGTTCTTC.